The 13 T cell receptor beta chains given below trace back to one sample, sequenced in a study of cytomegalovirus exposure and HLA in healthy donors. PCR was performed using 60 Vbeta and 13 Jbeta primers. Method: immunoSEQ multiplex PCR; TCRdb's copy keeps in-frame clones and lacks some. The repertoire holds under 150,000 clones, nearly 85% seen once, with roughly 1.2% in the top ten. Sequencing used PBMCs. The receptors stem from a boy between 10 and 17 years old in good health and CMV-seronegative.

The gene calls are TRBV5-6 and TRBJ1-5; D unclear. The germline V and J ends were trimmed by 3 bases and 4 bases, with 8 bases remaining between them. Germline loops: CDR1 SGHDT, CDR2 YYEEEE. This CDR3 region has 13 residues. The CDR3: CASSSGSNQPQHF. In nucleotides, the CDR3 is TGTGCCAGCAGCTCTGGCTCTAATCAGCCCCAGCATTTT.

This chain connects TRBV28 to TRBJ2-5; 12 bases line up with TRBD1. Germline CDR1 is MDHEN and CDR2 is SYDVKM. This CDR3 spans 16 amino acids. V was clipped by 5 bases and J by 5 bases; unmatched bases: 9. The DNA for the CDR3 is TGTGCCAGCAGTATACCGGGACAGGGGGCTCGGGAGACCCAGTACTTC. Translation: CASSIPGQGARETQYF.

The chain couples TRBV15 to TRBJ2-1, with D tentatively TRBD1 (5 bases). Germline CDR1 and CDR2: LNHNV and YYDKDF (reference sequence). The CDR3 loop spans 14 amino acids. V shed 1 base and J shed 4 bases, with 8 bases lying between them. CDR3: CATSRGGAYNEQFF. DNA of the CDR3: TGTGCCACCAGCAGAGGGGGCGCTTACAATGAGCAGTTCTTC.

V is TRBV19 and J is TRBJ1-1; 9 nucleotides align to TRBD1. Germline CDR1 is LNHDA and CDR2 is SQIVND (reference sequence). With 3 bases clipped from V and 2 bases from J, the junction kept 4 bases outside the gene matches. The CDR3 has 15 amino acids. CDR3 DNA: TGTGCCAGTAGTATTCCGGGACAGGGTAACACTGAAGCTTTCTTT. Protein: CASSIPGQGNTEAFF.

The chain couples TRBV7-2 to TRBJ1-5; 7 bases match TRBD1. CDR3 length equals 14 residues. Germline CDR1 reads SGHTA; CDR2 reads FQGNSA. With 1 base clipped from V and 7 bases from J, the junction kept 4 bases outside the gene matches. The CDR3 region is CASSLVKGGQPQHF. The CDR3 DNA reads as TGTGCCAGCAGCTTAGTTAAAGGGGGCCAGCCCCAGCATTTT. The whole variable domain, remainder taken from reference TRBV7-2 and TRBJ1-5, is GAGVSQSPSNKVTEKGKDVELRCDPISGHTALYWYRQSLGQGLEFLIYFQGNSAPDKSGLPSDRFSAERTGGSVSTLTIQRTQQEDSAVYLCASSLVKGGQPQHFGDGTRLSIL.

J is TRBJ1-4 and V is TRBV2, with TRBD1 matching 7 bases. J gave up 5 bases and V 8 bases, and 5 bases lay outside the gene matches. The CDR3 length is 13 residues. In germline, CDR1 is SNHLY, CDR2 FYNNEI. The CDR3 DNA is TGTGCCAGCCAGGGGACAGCCAATGAAAAACTGTTTTTT. This sequence encodes CASQGTANEKLFF.

The chain couples TRBV9 to TRBJ2-2, with 7 bases matching TRBD2. Germline lookup yields CDR1 SGDLS and CDR2 YYNGEE. With V trimmed by 7 bases and J by 4 bases, 13 bases remained unmatched. The CDR3 spans 16 residues. As DNA, the CDR3 is TGTGCCAGCTCAACCCCTTTAGCGGGCAGCACCGGGGAGCTGTTTTTT. Translation: CASSTPLAGSTGELFF.

The chain's CDR3 is CASSVRLAGYNEQFF. The CDR3 DNA reads as TGTGCCAGCAGCGTCCGACTAGCGGGATACAATGAGCAGTTCTTC. This sequence joins TRBV5-6 and TRBJ2-1; 11 nucleotides match TRBD2. The V and J ends lost 4 bases and 4 bases, in that order; junction bases with no gene match: 4. Germline CDR1 and CDR2: SGHDT and YYEEEE. There are 15 residues in the CDR3.

The chain joins TRBV2 to TRBJ2-7, with 8 bases aligning to TRBD1. This CDR3 has 15 residues. Germline CDR1 SNHLY, CDR2 FYNNEI. With 7 bases clipped from V and 1 base from J, the junction kept 9 bases outside the gene matches. The CDR3 DNA sequence: TGTGCCAGCACCCGGACAGGGACCGATTCCTACGAGCAGTACTTC. Translated: CASTRTGTDSYEQYF. Supplemented by reference TRBV2 and TRBJ2-7, the full variable domain reads EPEVTQTPSHQVTQMGQEVILRCVPISNHLYFYWYRQILGQKVEFLVSFYNNEISEKSEIFDDQFSVERPDGSNFTLKIRSTKLEDSAMYFCASTRTGTDSYEQYFGPGTRLTVT.

A single count supports this clone. The chain employs TRBV15 and TRBJ2-1, with D possibly matching TRBD1 (6 bases). V was clipped by 0 bases and J by 9 bases, with 21 bases between them. Germline V gene lookup returns CDR1 LNHNV and CDR2 YYDKDF (reference sequence). This CDR3 is 17 amino acids long. This CDR3 reads CATSRDPVTGLPSEQFF. DNA of the CDR3: TGTGCCACCAGCAGAGATCCGGTGACAGGACTCCCCAGTGAGCAGTTCTTC.

The V and J genes are TRBV30 and TRBJ2-1, with 15 bases matching TRBD2. With V trimmed by 1 base and J by 5 bases, 15 bases remained unmatched. The CDR3 spans 20 residues. Germline lookup yields CDR1 GTSNPN and CDR2 SVGIG (reference sequence). In nucleotides, the CDR3 is TGTGCCTGGAGTGCCGAAGGGACTAGCGGGAGGAAGAACTACCACAATGAGCAGTTCTTC. The encoded protein is CAWSAEGTSGRKNYHNEQFF.

In its sample, this clone was seen once. The V gene is TRBV7-2, the J gene TRBJ2-3, with TRBD2 matching 7 bases. Germline V gene lookup returns CDR1 SGHTA and CDR2 FQGNSA. V shed 2 bases, J shed 0 bases, and the junction held 5 bases outside the gene matches. There are 16 residues in the CDR3. The CDR3 here is CASSLFLAVSTDTQYF. The CDR3 nucleotides are TGTGCCAGCAGCTTATTTCTAGCGGTTAGCACAGATACGCAGTATTTT.

This chain uses TRBV30 with TRBJ1-4, with D unclear. Germline V gene data show CDR1 as GTSNPN and CDR2 as SVGIG (reference sequence). With 3 bases removed from V and 4 bases from J, the gap between germline ends came to 12 bases. This CDR3 region has 14 residues. The CDR3 bases are TGTGCCTGGAGGGGGTCGGACTATAATGAAAAACTGTTTTTT. It is translated as CAWRGSDYNEKLFF.